A single sample gave rise to the 28 T cell receptor beta chains below, sequenced in a study of T-cell reconstitution after alpha-beta-depleted transplantation in children. TCRbeta library construction was performed incorporating unique molecular identifiers. TCRdb re-analysed the PCR reads in MiXCR, keeping a single row per CDR3 protein. This sample has 380,000 or so distinct CDR3 sequences; roughly 15% occur once, and the top ten carry around 4.5%. Here the sequenced sample was PBMCs, taken from the stem cell graft. These receptors came from a human donor who donated a stem cell graft to a child with Fanconi anemia.

This clonotype was detected only a few times. The gene calls are TRBV2 and TRBJ2-5, with TRBD1 matching over 7 bases. CDR3 length: 13 amino acids. Germline V lookup: CDR1 SNHLY, CDR2 FYNNEI. V was clipped by 4 bases and J by 4 bases; unmatched bases: 3. This CDR3 reads CASSGAGGETQYF. CDR3 nucleotides: TGTGCCAGCAGTGGGGCAGGGGGAGAGACCCAGTACTTC.

The chain couples TRBV6-5 to TRBJ2-5, with D hard to call. V dropped 2 bases and J dropped 1 base, with 8 bases sitting between them. The CDR3 spans 14 residues. Looked up from germline, CDR1 is MNHEY and CDR2 is SVGAGI. Here the CDR3 DNA reads TGTGCCAGCAGTTACGGGCGGTCCCAAGAGACCCAGTACTTC. Its protein product is CASSYGRSQETQYF.

Ten or more counts support this clonotype. J is TRBJ2-3 and V is TRBV20-1, with TRBD2 identical over 13 bases. CDR1 and CDR2 from the germline V gene are DFQATT and SNEGSKA (reference sequence). The length of the CDR3 is 14 residues. V was clipped by 7 bases and J by 6 bases; unmatched bases: 7. CDR3 in DNA: TGCAGTGTTCGGGGACTAGCGGGAATTGATACGCAGTATTTT. Its protein product is CSVRGLAGIDTQYF.

This CDR3 is CASSLAPGRPGNTIYF. In nucleotides, the CDR3 is TGTGCCAGCAGCTTAGCTCCGGGGCGGCCCGGAAACACCATATATTTT. The rearrangement joins TRBV7-2 to TRBJ1-3; D is perhaps TRBD1 (5 bases). V gave up 0 bases and J gave up 4 bases, with 13 bases separating them. Germline V lookup: CDR1 SGHTA, CDR2 FQGNSA. The CDR3 is 16 residues long.

This clonotype was picked up many times. V and J are TRBV12-3 or TRBV12-4 and TRBJ2-2; 8 bases map to TRBD1. The CDR3 extends over 14 amino acids. Unmatched junction bases numbered 7, after V lost 7 bases and J lost 6 bases. The chain's CDR3 is CASTWTGKAGELFF. For the CDR3, the DNA is TGTGCCAGCACTTGGACAGGGAAGGCCGGGGAGCTGTTTTTT.

This clonotype came up a few times. V gene TRBV7-9 combines with J gene TRBJ2-1; 8 nucleotides line up with TRBD2. This CDR3 spans 17 amino acids. Germline V gene lookup returns CDR1 SEHNR and CDR2 FQNEAQ (reference sequence). Germline trimming cut 5 bases from V and 8 bases from J; bases unmatched to any gene: 17. In DNA, the CDR3 is TGTGCCAGCAGCGTTTGGAAGCGGGGGCGCCCCGCACATGAGCAGTTCTTC. Protein sequence: CASSVWKRGRPAHEQFF.

In its sample, this clonotype was seen many times. This chain links TRBV6-5 with TRBJ1-3; unclear D gene. Trimming stripped 6 bases from V and 2 bases from J, with 11 bases between. The CDR3 spans 14 residues. CDR1 and CDR2 (germline): MNHEY, SVGAGI. CDR3 in amino acids: CASSHLSPGNTIYF. Written as DNA, the CDR3 is TGTGCCAGCAGCCATTTGTCCCCTGGAAACACCATATATTTT.

This clonotype was detected ten times or more. The J gene is TRBJ2-3, the V gene TRBV15; no definite D call. The CDR3 totals 15 residues. Deletions cut 0 bases from V and 6 bases from J, with 13 bases between. The germline V gene has CDR1 LNHNV and CDR2 YYDKDF (reference sequence). CDR3 nucleotides: TGTGCCACCAGCAGAGAAAGGATTGTCGGGGATACGCAGTATTTT. Its translation is CATSRERIVGDTQYF.

In its sample, this clonotype was seen a few times. The V call is TRBV29-1, the J call TRBJ1-2; TRBD1 aligns across 9 bases. CDR1 is SQVTM and CDR2 is ANQGSEA in the germline V gene. V lost 6 bases to trimming and J lost 5 bases; unmatched junction nucleotides: 7. This CDR3 comprises 13 residues. CDR3 sequence reads: CSVPGQGFYGYTF. CDR3 bases: TGCAGCGTCCCGGGACAGGGATTTTATGGCTACACCTTC.

The chain uses TRBV18 and TRBJ2-1, with TRBD1 identical over 8 bases. The CDR3 is 16 amino acids. The V segment lost 0 bases and the J segment 4 bases; nucleotides outside the gene matches: 5. The V gene's germline CDR1 is KGHSH and CDR2 LQKENI. The CDR3 sequence: CASSPPSGGLYNEQFF. The DNA for the CDR3 is TGTGCCAGCTCACCACCATCAGGGGGCCTATACAATGAGCAGTTCTTC.

A few counts support this clonotype. The chain has TRBV10-3 and TRBJ2-1, with 9 bases lining up with TRBD2. V lost 4 bases and J lost 0; bases outside the gene matches: 16. The CDR3 is made up of 20 amino acids. Germline CDR1 reads ENHRY; CDR2 reads SYGVKD. CDR3 bases: TGTGCCATCAGTGGGGGGTCGCGGGAGGGACAAACGAGCTCCTACAATGAGCAGTTCTTC. The encoded protein is CAISGGSREGQTSSYNEQFF.

This clonotype occurred many times. The J gene is TRBJ2-4, the V gene TRBV12-3 or TRBV12-4; D is uncertain. The CDR3 consists of 12 residues. Trimming shortened V by 1 base and J by 7 bases, and 5 bases separated the two germline ends. The CDR3 loop is CASSLGVNIQYF. CDR3 DNA sequence: TGTGCCAGCAGTTTAGGAGTGAACATTCAGTACTTC.

There are a few counts of this clonotype. The V call is TRBV9, the J call TRBJ1-1; no clear D. V lost 5 bases to trimming and J lost 3 bases, with 8 bases between them. The CDR3 spans 12 residues. CDR1 is SGDLS, CDR2 YYNGEE, per germline. CDR3 sequence: CASSKVDTEAFF. In nucleotides, the CDR3 is TGTGCCAGCAGTAAGGTGGACACTGAAGCTTTCTTT.

This clonotype has a handful of counts. DNA for the CDR3: TGTGCCAGCAGCTTGATTTCGGCAGGGACCTACGAGCAGTACTTC. Translated, it gives CASSLISAGTYEQYF. V usage is TRBV7-2 and J usage is TRBJ2-7; the D gene is possibly TRBD1 (5 bases). V gave up 3 bases and J gave up 2 bases, with 14 bases separating them. CDR1 is SGHTA, CDR2 FQGNSA, per germline. This CDR3 contains 15 residues. The variable domain in full, with the rest retrieved from reference TRBV7-2 and TRBJ2-7, is GAGVSQSPSNKVTEKGKDVELRCDPISGHTALYWYRQSLGQGLEFLIYFQGNSAPDKSGLPSDRFSAERTGGSVSTLTIQRTQQEDSAVYLCASSLISAGTYEQYFGPGTRLTVT.

This clonotype has just a few counts. The gene calls are TRBV5-3 and TRBJ2-3; tentatively, D is TRBD1 or TRBD2 (5 bases each). TRBV5-3 is labeled an ORF, and its function is uncertain. The CDR3 is 16 amino acids. V lost 10 bases, J lost 6 bases, and 27 bases lay in between. This CDR3 is CASATEDRRGRDTQYF. In DNA form, the CDR3 reads TGTGCCTCGGCCACAGAGGACCGCCGGGGCCGTGATACGCAGTATTTT.

Here the CDR3 DNA reads TGCAGTGCTAGTGTTCCGGGGGGACATAAAGAGACCCAGTACTTC. This sequence encodes CSASVPGGHKETQYF. This chain uses TRBV20-1 with TRBJ2-5; D is perhaps TRBD2 (7 bases). CDR1 is DFQATT, CDR2 SNEGSKA, per germline (reference sequence). The V end lost 3 bases, the J end lost 3 bases, and 17 bases lay between the germline ends. CDR3 length: 15 residues.

A few counts support this clonotype. The J gene is TRBJ1-1, the V gene TRBV11-2; TRBD1 matches at 9 bases. The junction had 9 bases not matched to a gene; V was cut back by 5 bases and J by 8 bases. The CDR3 spans 14 residues. Germline CDR1 reads SGHAT; CDR2 reads FQNNGV. Here the CDR3 reads CASSLGQGSPEAFF. The CDR3 DNA sequence: TGTGCCAGCAGCCTCGGACAGGGGAGCCCGGAAGCTTTCTTT. Filled out from reference TRBV11-2 and TRBJ1-1, the complete variable domain reads EAGVAQSPRYKIIEKRQSVAFWCNPISGHATLYWYQQILGQGPKLLIQFQNNGVVDDSQLPKDRFSAERLKGVDSTLKIQPAKLEDSAVYLCASSLGQGSPEAFFGQGTRLTVV.

This clonotype was counted a few times. The chain combines TRBV5-1 with TRBJ1-6; TRBD1 might be the D (5 bases). CDR3 length equals 16 residues. In germline, CDR1 is SGHRS, CDR2 YFSETQ. V lost 0 bases, J lost 9 bases, and 16 bases lay in between. The CDR3 DNA is TGCGCCAGCAGCTTGGCACTAGGGCACGGGGGTTCACCCCTCCACTTT. Amino acids: CASSLALGHGGSPLHF.

The V gene is TRBV18, the J gene TRBJ2-2, with D possibly matching TRBD1 (6 bases). The CDR3 is 16 amino acids. V was trimmed by 3 bases and J by 1 base, leaving 12 bases between them. CDR1 KGHSH and CDR2 LQKENI come from the germline V gene. The CDR3 here is CASSPTGQRNTGELFF. CDR3 bases: TGTGCCAGCTCACCTACAGGACAGCGGAACACCGGGGAGCTGTTTTTT. The full variable domain, with the rest looked up from reference TRBV18 and TRBJ2-2, is NAGVMQNPRHLVRRRGQEARLRCSPMKGHSHVYWYRQLPEEGLKFMVYLQKENIIDESGMPKERFSAEFPKEGPSILRIQQVVRGDSAAYFCASSPTGQRNTGELFFGEGSRLTVL.

The chain uses TRBV7-2 and TRBJ2-7; the match to TRBD1 covers 8 bases. The CDR3 spans 15 residues. V lost 5 bases and J lost 0; bases outside the gene matches: 6. Germline V gene sequence: CDR1 SGHTA, CDR2 FQGNSA. The CDR3: CASSRDRQTSYEQYV. The DNA for the CDR3 is TGTGCCAGCAGCCGGGACAGGCAAACCTCCTACGAGCAGTACGTC.

This clonotype was detected a few times. The chain carries TRBV7-2 and TRBJ2-2; D is uncertain. Germline CDR1 reads SGHTA; CDR2 reads FQGNSA. With 5 bases removed from V and 5 bases from J, the gap between germline ends came to 12 bases. This CDR3 has 14 residues. The CDR3, as DNA: TGTGCCAGCAGCCTTCGACATCGGACCGGGGAGCTGTTTTTT. This gives the protein CASSLRHRTGELFF.

At least ten counts were recorded for this clonotype. The chain combines TRBV5-1 with TRBJ2-1; D ambiguous. Trimming removed 0 bases from V and 5 bases from J, with 6 bases in between. In germline, CDR1 is SGHRS, CDR2 YFSETQ. The CDR3 extends over 13 amino acids. The DNA of the CDR3 is TGCGCCAGCAGCTTGGATAAGAACAATGAGCAGTTCTTC. Its protein product is CASSLDKNNEQFF.

This clonotype came up many times. V gene TRBV7-8 combines with J gene TRBJ2-5; unclear D gene. The CDR3 length is 15 residues. The V and J ends lost 4 bases and 1 base respectively, with 13 bases between them. Per germline, CDR1 SGHVS and CDR2 FQNEAQ. The CDR3 sequence: CASSSLVGFQETQYF. CDR3 nucleotides: TGTGCCAGCAGCTCATTAGTTGGGTTCCAAGAGACCCAGTACTTC.

This clonotype was found many times. The V call is TRBV11-2, the J call TRBJ2-1; 10 bases line up with TRBD1. Germline trimming cut 5 bases from V and 3 bases from J; bases unmatched to any gene: 4. The CDR3 consists of 15 residues. CDR1 SGHAT and CDR2 FQNNGV come from the germline V gene. DNA of the CDR3: TGTGCCAGCAGCCCGGGACAGGGGTACTACAATGAGCAGTTCTTC. Translated: CASSPGQGYYNEQFF.

This clonotype was seen many times. This chain uses TRBV29-1 with TRBJ2-4; perhaps D is TRBD1 or TRBD2 (5 bases each). In germline, CDR1 is SQVTM, CDR2 ANQGSEA. The CDR3 has 12 residues. Trimming removed 6 bases from V and 7 bases from J, with 13 bases in between. CDR3 sequence reads: CSVRTGANIQYF. CDR3 DNA: TGCAGCGTCCGGACCGGGGCCAACATTCAGTACTTC.

The chain has TRBV12-3 or TRBV12-4 and TRBJ1-1; D is ambiguous. Between the trimmed V and J ends, which lost 6 bases and 6 bases, there was a span of 14 bases. The CDR3 length is 13 residues. CDR3 in DNA: TGTGCCAGCAGGCTGGGTGAGATGTCTGAAGCTTTCTTT. Translating gives CASRLGEMSEAFF.

In this sample, this clonotype turned up many times. V gene TRBV7-9 combines with J gene TRBJ1-1; TRBD1 matches 7 bases. CDR3 length: 14 amino acids. Germline V gene data show CDR1 as SEHNR and CDR2 as FQNEAQ (reference sequence). V dropped 5 bases and J dropped 5; count of bases not matched to a gene: 8. CDR3 region: CASSQLRGQTEAFF. The CDR3 nucleotides are TGTGCCAGCAGCCAACTAAGGGGGCAGACTGAAGCTTTCTTT.

This clonotype was observed a few times. This sequence joins TRBV30 and TRBJ1-1; D unresolved. Trimming cost V 0 bases and J 1 base, with 3 bases left between them. CDR1 is GTSNPN, CDR2 SVGIG, per germline (reference sequence). The CDR3 is made up of 12 amino acids. The DNA for the CDR3 is TGTGCCTGGAGTGTACCGAACACTGAAGCTTTCTTT. Translated: CAWSVPNTEAFF.